The 13 T cell receptor beta chains given below trace back to one sample, sequenced in a study of T-cell reconstitution after alpha-beta-depleted transplantation in children. Unique molecular identifiers were built into the TCRbeta library. One entry per CDR3 protein, called by TCRdb with MiXCR from the PCR reads. The table records approximately 150,000 distinct CDR3 sequences, roughly 9% of them present only once. Sequences were derived from PBMCs, mostly from graft donor cells, sampled 180 days after TCRalphabeta/CD19-depleted stem cell transplant. The receptors stem from a female patient between 2 and 15 years old who had a stem cell transplant for congenital amegakaryocytic thrombocytopenia, so the T cells may come from the graft donor.

This clonotype was counted ten times or more. The chain links TRBV3-1 to TRBJ2-5; 9 nucleotides line up with TRBD1. The length of the CDR3 is 14 residues. The germline CDR1 and CDR2 sequences are LGHDT and YNNKEL (reference sequence). J lost 2 bases, V lost 8 bases, and 6 bases had no gene match. The CDR3 region has the DNA TGTGCCAGCTCTTACAGGGGGCGGCAAGAGACCCAGTACTTC. Translating gives CASSYRGRQETQYF.

The count of this clonotype is one. V is TRBV30 and J is TRBJ2-7; weak D call: TRBD1 (6 bases). Germline V gene sequence: CDR1 GTSNPN, CDR2 SVGIG (reference sequence). The CDR3 runs 14 residues. Trimming cost V 3 bases and J 3 bases, with 15 bases left between them. In DNA form, the CDR3 reads TGTGCCTGGAGCCATCCGGGACACAACTACGAGCAGTACTTC. Its translation: CAWSHPGHNYEQYF.

There are a few counts of this clonotype. This chain connects TRBV30 to TRBJ2-1, with D uncertain. CDR3 size: 15 residues. Trimming pared 0 bases from V and 7 bases from J, leaving 16 bases between. Germline CDR1 GTSNPN, CDR2 SVGIG (reference sequence). CDR3 sequence: CAWSVGSRPLNEQFF. CDR3 DNA: TGTGCCTGGAGTGTAGGATCCAGACCCCTTAATGAGCAGTTCTTC.

This clonotype occurred many times. The chain is built from TRBV3-1 and TRBJ2-3; the D is unclear. V dropped 3 bases and J dropped 10 bases, with 17 bases sitting between them. The CDR3 sequence is 14 residues long. CDR1 LGHDT and CDR2 YNNKEL come from the germline V gene (reference sequence). The CDR3 loop reads CASSHGPSIDAQYF. CDR3 nucleotides: TGTGCCAGCAGCCACGGGCCCAGTATCGACGCGCAGTATTTT.

Comments on this clonotype: Just one base apart from a much larger clone, this may be a read error. The chain has TRBV20-1 and TRBJ2-2; 8 bases fit TRBD1. The CDR3 is 16 amino acids. The germline CDR1 and CDR2 sequences are DFQATT and SNEGSKA (reference sequence). CDR3 region: CCARPPGQVNTGELFF. CDR3 bases: TGCTGTGCTAGGCCGCCGGGACAGGTCAACACCGGGGAGCTGTTTTTT.

The chain links TRBV20-1 to TRBJ1-5; D may be TRBD1 (5 bases). V shed 0 bases and J shed 7 bases, with 13 bases lying between them. Germline loops: CDR1 DFQATT, CDR2 SNEGSKA (reference sequence). The CDR3 totals 14 residues. The CDR3 spells CSARDSPGRQPQHF. The CDR3 DNA sequence: TGCAGTGCTAGAGATTCCCCAGGGAGGCAGCCCCAGCATTTT.

This clonotype has only a few counts. The CDR3 sequence: CASSGTSGPYEQYF. The CDR3 DNA sequence: TGTGCCAGCTCCGGGACTAGCGGTCCCTACGAGCAGTACTTC. The rearrangement joins TRBV18 to TRBJ2-7; 11 positions match TRBD2. CDR1 and CDR2 from the germline V gene are KGHSH and LQKENI. The CDR3 contains 14 residues. The junction had 3 bases not matched to a gene; V was cut back by 6 bases and J by 2 bases.

This clonotype is a singleton in its sample. The junction shows a germline mismatch at one end, possibly a read error. The V and J genes are TRBV6-1 and TRBJ1-5; D is undetermined. Germline V gene lookup returns CDR1 MNHNS and CDR2 SASEGT. This CDR3 is 15 amino acids long. The CDR3 spells CVSNLQIYSNQPQHF. For the CDR3, the DNA is TGTGTCAGCAACCTACAGATCTATAGCAATCAGCCCCAGCATTTT.

The V call is TRBV5-1, the J call TRBJ2-1; TRBD2 might be the D (6 bases). The CDR3 spans 16 residues. CDR1 and CDR2 (germline): SGHRS, YFSETQ. Trimming took 0 bases from V and 6 from J, leaving 16 bases between them. CDR3 in amino acids: CASSLESGTSTNEQFF. The CDR3 DNA reads TGCGCCAGCAGCTTGGAATCGGGGACTTCTACCAATGAGCAGTTCTTC.

The chain uses TRBV20-1 and TRBJ2-1; D is unclear. Trimming removed 6 bases from V and 0 bases from J, with 12 bases in between. This CDR3 spans 14 amino acids. Looked up from germline, CDR1 is DFQATT and CDR2 is SNEGSKA (reference sequence). The CDR3 loop is CSAHLRSSYNEQFF. For the CDR3, the DNA is TGCAGTGCCCACCTAAGAAGCTCCTACAATGAGCAGTTCTTC.

The CDR3, as DNA: TGTGCCATCTGGGCGGGTAACGGTCACAATGAGCAGTTCTTC. Its translation is CAIWAGNGHNEQFF. This chain links TRBV10-3 with TRBJ2-1; tentatively, D is TRBD2 (5 bases). From germline, CDR1 is ENHRY and CDR2 SYGVKD. This CDR3 spans 14 amino acids. Trimming removed 8 bases at V and 5 bases at J, with 16 bases between.

This clonotype was seen many times. This chain joins TRBV5-1 and TRBJ2-3; D is uncertain. Germline CDR1 is SGHRS and CDR2 is YFSETQ. This CDR3 is 12 amino acids long. Trimming left V 2 bases short and J 2 bases short, with 3 bases between. The CDR3, as DNA: TGCGCCAGCAGCTTATCCACAGATACGCAGTATTTT. As protein: CASSLSTDTQYF.

This clonotype was found many times. The rearrangement links TRBV10-1 to TRBJ2-5; D not resolved. This CDR3 is built from 13 residues. CDR1 WNHNN and CDR2 SYGVQD come from the germline V gene (reference sequence). The ends were cut back, 4 bases at V and 7 bases at J, with 13 bases in the middle. CDR3 in amino acids: CASSAQSRATQYF. CDR3 coding DNA: TGCGCCAGCAGTGCCCAGTCCCGGGCGACCCAGTACTTC.